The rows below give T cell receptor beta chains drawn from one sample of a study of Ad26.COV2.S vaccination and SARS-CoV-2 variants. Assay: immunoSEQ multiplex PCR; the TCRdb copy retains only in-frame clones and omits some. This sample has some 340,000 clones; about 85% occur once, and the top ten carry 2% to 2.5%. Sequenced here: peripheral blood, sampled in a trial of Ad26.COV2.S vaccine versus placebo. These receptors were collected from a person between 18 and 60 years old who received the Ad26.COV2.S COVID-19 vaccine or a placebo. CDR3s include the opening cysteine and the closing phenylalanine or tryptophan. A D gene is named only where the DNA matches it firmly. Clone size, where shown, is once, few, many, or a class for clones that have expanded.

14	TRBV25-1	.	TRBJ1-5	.	TGTGCCAGCAGTGAATTCGCGCTCACTCAGCCCCAGCATTTT	CASSEFALTQPQHF
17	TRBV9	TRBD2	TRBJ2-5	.	TGTGCCAGCAGCGACGGGACTAGCGGGGGGACCCAAGAGACCCAGTACTTC	CASSDGTSGGTQETQYF
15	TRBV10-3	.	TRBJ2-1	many	TGTGCCATCAAAATTGGACAGTCCTTTTACAATGAGCAGTTCTTC	CAIKIGQSFYNEQFF
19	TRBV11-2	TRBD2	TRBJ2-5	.	TGTGCCAGCAGCAGAAGTCATCGGACTAGCGGGGGTCTATACGAGACCCAGTACTTC	CASSRSHRTSGGLYETQYF
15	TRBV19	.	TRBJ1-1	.	TGTGCCAGTAGTATCCTGGCGGCGCCGAACACTGAAGCTTTCTTT	CASSILAAPNTEAFF
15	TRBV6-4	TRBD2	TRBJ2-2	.	TGTGCCAGCAGCCATACTAGCGGGGGAACCGGGGAGCTGTTTTTT	CASSHTSGGTGELFF
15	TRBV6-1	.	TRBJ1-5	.	TGTGCCAGCAGTGAAGAAGGCAGAGGCAATCAGCCCCAGCATTTT	CASSEEGRGNQPQHF
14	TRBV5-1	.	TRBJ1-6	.	TGCGCCAGCAGCTTAGACAGGTCGCCTTCACCCCTCCACTTT	CASSLDRSPSPLHF
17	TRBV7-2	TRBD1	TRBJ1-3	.	TGTGCCAGCACCCTCCCAAGCCCGACAGGGGCTGGAAACACCATATATTTT	CASTLPSPTGAGNTIYF
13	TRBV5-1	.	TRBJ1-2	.	TGCGCCAGCAGCTTTGCGGCGAACTATGGCTACACCTTC	CASSFAANYGYTF
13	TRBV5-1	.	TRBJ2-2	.	TGCGCCAGCAGCCCAGGGAGGCCCGGGGAGCTGTTTTTT	CASSPGRPGELFF
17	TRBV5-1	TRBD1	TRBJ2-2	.	TGCGCCAGCAGGCACGACAGGGGAAGGTGGGACACCGGGGAGCTGTTTTTT	CASRHDRGRWDTGELFF
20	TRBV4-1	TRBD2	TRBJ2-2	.	TGCGCCAGCAGCCCATTTCTAAAGGGACTAGCCGGCAAGGGCGCCGGGGAGCTGTTTTTT	CASSPFLKGLAGKGAGELFF
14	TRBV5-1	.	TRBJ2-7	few	TGCGCCAGCAGCTTGGCCGGCAGGGTGTACGAGCAGTACTTC	CASSLAGRVYEQYF
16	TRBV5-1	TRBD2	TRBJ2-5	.	TGCGCCAGCAGCTTAGTAAGCGGGGGCAACCAAGAGACCCAGTACTTC	CASSLVSGGNQETQYF
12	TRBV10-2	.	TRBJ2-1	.	TGCGCCAGCAGTGAGTCCCTCAATGAGCAGTTCTTC	CASSESLNEQFF
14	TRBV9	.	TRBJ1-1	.	TGTGCCAGCAGCCCGGACGGATTGAACACTGAAGCTTTCTTT	CASSPDGLNTEAFF
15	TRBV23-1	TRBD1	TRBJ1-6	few	TGCGCCCGTCAGAACAGGGGTTCCTATAATTCACCCCTCCACTTT	CARQNRGSYNSPLHF
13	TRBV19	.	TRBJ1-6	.	TGTGCCAGTCGTGGATCCTATAATTCACCCCTCCACTTT	CASRGSYNSPLHF
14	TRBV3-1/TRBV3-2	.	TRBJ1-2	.	TGTGCCAGCAGCCTGACAGTATCTAACTATGGCTACACCTTC	CASSLTVSNYGYTF
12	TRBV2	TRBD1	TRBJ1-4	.	TGTGCCAGCAGTGGGGACAGGGCCCACTTGTTTTTT	CASSGDRAHLFF
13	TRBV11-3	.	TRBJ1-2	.	TGTGCCAGCAGCTTAAGGGGCGGCTATGGCTACACCTTC	CASSLRGGYGYTF
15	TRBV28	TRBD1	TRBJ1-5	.	TGTGCCAGCACTACCCGGACAGGGGGATATCAGCCCCAGCATTTT	CASTTRTGGYQPQHF
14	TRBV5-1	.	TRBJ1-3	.	TGCGCCAGCAGCTTGGTCATAGGGGCAGACACCATATATTTT	CASSLVIGADTIYF
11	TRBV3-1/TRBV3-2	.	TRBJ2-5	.	TGTGCCAGCAGCCATAAGGAGACCCAGTACTTC	CASSHKETQYF
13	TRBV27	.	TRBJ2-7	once	TGTGCCAGCAGTACACACTACGTAGGCGAGCAGTACTTC	CASSTHYVGEQYF
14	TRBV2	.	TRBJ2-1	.	TGTGCCAGCAGTGAAGCTGGCCGCCGGGCCGAGCAGTTCTTC	CASSEAGRRAEQFF
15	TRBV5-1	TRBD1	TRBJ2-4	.	TGCGCCAGCAGCTCAACCCGACAGGGGGTAAACATTCAGTACTTC	CASSSTRQGVNIQYF
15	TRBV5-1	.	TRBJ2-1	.	TGCGCCAGCAGCGGGGCGGGCCTCTCCTACAATGAGCAGTTCTTC	CASSGAGLSYNEQFF
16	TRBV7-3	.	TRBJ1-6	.	TGTGCCAGCAGCTTAACGGGGGGCTCCTATAATTCACCCCTCCACTTT	CASSLTGGSYNSPLHF
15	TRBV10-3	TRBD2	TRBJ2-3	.	TGTGCCACCCGATGGACTAGCGGGGGGGCCGATACGCAGTATTTT	CATRWTSGGADTQYF
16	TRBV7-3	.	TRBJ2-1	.	TGTGCCAGCTCCCCCGCACCGGGGCTCGACTACAATGAGCAGTTCTTC	CASSPAPGLDYNEQFF
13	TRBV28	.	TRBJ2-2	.	TGTGCCAGCAGTCACAGGAACACCGGGGAGCTGTTTTTT	CASSHRNTGELFF
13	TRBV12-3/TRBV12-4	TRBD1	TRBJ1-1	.	TGTGCCAGCAGATTCACAGGGGGCACTGAAGCTTTCTTT	CASRFTGGTEAFF
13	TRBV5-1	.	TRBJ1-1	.	TGCGCCAGCAGCCCCCGGATGAACACTGAAGCTTTCTTT	CASSPRMNTEAFF
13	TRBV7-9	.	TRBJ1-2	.	TGTGCCAGCAGCGACCGGGACCTAAGTGGCTACACCTTC	CASSDRDLSGYTF
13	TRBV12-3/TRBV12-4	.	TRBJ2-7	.	TGTGCCAGCAGCAGGGGGGCAGGGTACGAGCAGTACTTC	CASSRGAGYEQYF
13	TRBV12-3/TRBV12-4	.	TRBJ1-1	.	TGTGCCAGCGACAGGAGCATGAACACTGAAGCTTTCTTT	CASDRSMNTEAFF
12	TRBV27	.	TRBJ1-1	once	TGTGCCAGCAGTCACCAGGGGAACGAAGCTTTCTTT	CASSHQGNEAFF
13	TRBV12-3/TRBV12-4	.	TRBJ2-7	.	TGTGCCAGCAGTTTTGGAGGCCCCTACGAGCAGTACTTC	CASSFGGPYEQYF
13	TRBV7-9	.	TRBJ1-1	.	TGTGCCAGCAGCTTAGTAGTCAACGCTGAAGCTTTCTTT	CASSLVVNAEAFF
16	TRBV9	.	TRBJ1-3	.	TGTGCCAGCAGCGTAGCTAGCGGGACTACTGGAAACACCATATATTTT	CASSVASGTTGNTIYF
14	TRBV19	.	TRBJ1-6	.	TGTGCCAGTAGTATCTGGGGGAACAATTCACCCCTCCACTTT	CASSIWGNNSPLHF
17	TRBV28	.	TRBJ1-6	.	TGTGCCAGCAGTACCGGGACTTCCAGCTCCTATAATTCACCCCTCCACTTT	CASSTGTSSSYNSPLHF
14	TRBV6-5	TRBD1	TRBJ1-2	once	TGTGCCAGCAGAGTAGACAGGGGGTTCAATGGCTGCACCTTC	CASRVDRGFNGCTF
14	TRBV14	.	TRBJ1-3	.	TGTGCCAGCAGCCAAGATCGGACAGGAAACACCATATATTTT	CASSQDRTGNTIYF
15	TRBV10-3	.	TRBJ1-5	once	TGTGCCATCAGTGAGTCGCGGCAGCTGGATCAGCCCCAGCATTTT	CAISESRQLDQPQHF
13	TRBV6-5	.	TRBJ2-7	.	TGTGCCAGCAGTTACTATGGCGGCTACGAGCAGTACTTC	CASSYYGGYEQYF
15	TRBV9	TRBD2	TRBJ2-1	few	TGTGCCAGCAGCGAGACTAGCGGGGTATACAATGAGCAGTTCTTC	CASSETSGVYNEQFF
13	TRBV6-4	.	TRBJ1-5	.	TGTGCCACCCAGCAGGGAAGGAAGTGGCCCCAGCATTTT	CATQQGRKWPQHF
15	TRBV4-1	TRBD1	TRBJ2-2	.	TGCGCCAGCAGCCTGTCACAGGGGGCGGCCGGGGAGCTGTTTTTT	CASSLSQGAAGELFF
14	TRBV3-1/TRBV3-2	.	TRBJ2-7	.	TGTGCCAGCAGCCCTACGACTGATTTCTACGAGCAGTACTTC	CASSPTTDFYEQYF